The rows below give T cell receptor beta chains drawn from one sample of a study of Tregs in tolerant kidney transplant recipients. Clones were read by immunoSEQ multiplex PCR, and TCRdb kept only the in-frame ones, dropping some. In the table there are approximately 93,000 clones, 90% to 95% of which are singletons. Here the sequenced sample was CD4+ T cells from blood, taken before the transplant. The receptors derive from a human donor who received a combined kidney and bone marrow transplant. Both conserved end residues are part of each CDR3. The D gene is left open where the match is weak.

- TRBJ1-5 TRBV19 CASSVIQVSQPQHF TGTGCCAGTAGCGTGATTCAAGTGAGTCAGCCCCAGCATTTT
TRBD1 TRBJ2-7 TRBV5-1 CASSRDRASYEQYF TGCGCCAGCAGCCGGGACAGGGCTTCCTACGAGCAGTACTTC
TRBD1 TRBJ2-3 TRBV5-3 CARSLGVTGGCTDTQYF TGTGCCAGAAGCTTGGGGGTAACAGGGGGCTGCACAGATACGCAGTATTTT
- TRBJ1-4 TRBV4-1 CASSQEGTSSEKLFF TGCGCCAGCAGCCAAGAGGGGACATCAAGTGAAAAACTGTTTTTT
- TRBJ1-2 TRBV11-2 CASSLVQGGYGYAF TGTGCCAGCAGCTTAGTGCAGGGTGGATATGGCTACGCCTTC
TRBD2 TRBJ2-1 TRBV28 CASSFWTSGIYNEQFF TGTGCCAGCAGTTTCTGGACTAGCGGCATATACAATGAGCAGTTCTTC
- TRBJ2-7 TRBV7-2 CASNVRGGGGSYEQYF TGTGCCAGCAACGTTAGAGGGGGGGGTGGAAGCTACGAGCAGTACTTC
TRBD2 TRBJ2-5 TRBV27 CASSRRGGYVGETQYF TGTGCCAGCAGTCGACGGGGGGGCTATGTAGGGGAGACCCAGTACTTC
- TRBJ2-7 TRBV4-2 CASSQDMSGRGFEQYF TGTGCCAGCAGCCAAGATATGAGCGGAAGAGGGTTCGAGCAGTACTTC
TRBD2 TRBJ2-4 TRBV4-2 CASSHHPGTSGSSVKNIQYF TGTGCCAGCAGCCACCACCCCGGGACTAGCGGGAGTTCCGTCAAAAACATTCAGTACTTC
- TRBJ1-5 TRBV7-8 CASSLNLYSNQPQHF TGTGCCAGCAGCCTAAACCTGTATAGCAATCAGCCCCAGCATTTT
TRBD2 TRBJ2-1 TRBV7-3 CASSLGAGGPLEEQFF TGTGCCAGCAGCTTAGGTGCGGGAGGCCCCCTTGAGGAGCAGTTCTTC
TRBD1 TRBJ2-4 TRBV12-5 CASGLDRGQGRNIQYF TGTGCTAGTGGTTTGGACAGGGGACAGGGGAGAAACATTCAGTACTTC
TRBD1 TRBJ1-1 TRBV10-3 CATGQGLNTEAFF TGTGCCACCGGACAGGGACTGAACACTGAAGCTTTCTTT
TRBD2 TRBJ2-2 TRBV5-1 CASSWTSGGATGELFF TGCGCCAGCAGCTGGACTAGCGGGGGGGCCACCGGGGAGCTGTTTTTT
- TRBJ2-1 TRBV7-2 CASSWSGGSSYNEQFF TGTGCCAGCAGCTGGTCAGGGGGGAGCTCCTACAATGAGCAGTTCTTC
- TRBJ2-5 TRBV4-2 CASSQTGQETQYF TGTGCCAGCAGCCAGACAGGCCAAGAGACCCAGTACTTC
TRBD2 TRBJ2-5 TRBV10-3 CAISRGLEETQYF TGTGCCATCAGTCGGGGACTAGAAGAGACCCAGTACTTC
- TRBJ2-1 TRBV5-1 CASSLGLVITNEQFF TGCGCCAGCAGCTTGGGACTAGTAATTACCAATGAGCAGTTCTTC
TRBD1 TRBJ1-1 TRBV7-2 CASSWTGGGTEAFF TGTGCCAGCAGCTGGACAGGGGGAGGTACTGAAGCTTTCTTT
TRBD2 TRBJ2-2 TRBV7-9 CASSGSSGSSGELFF TGTGCCAGCAGCGGCTCTAGCGGGAGTTCCGGGGAGCTGTTTTTT
- TRBJ1-2 TRBV12-1 CASSSPGQGFGYTF TGTGCCAGCAGCTCACCGGGACAGGGGTTTGGCTACACCTTC
TRBD1 TRBJ1-1 TRBV5-1 CASSLVFGRGVNTEAFF TGCGCCAGCAGCTTGGTCTTCGGCAGGGGGGTGAACACTGAAGCTTTCTTT